What follows are 30 T cell receptor beta chains derived from one specimen sequenced in a study of T cell responses to AZD1222 COVID-19 vaccine. The table came from immunoSEQ multiplex PCR; TCRdb's copy has only in-frame clones and leaves some out. The repertoire holds 150,000 to 200,000 clones, with 85% to 95% as singletons. The sample consisted of peripheral blood, taken on day 0 of AZD1222 vaccination. The receptors derive from an adult in good health.

V is TRBV7-6 and J is TRBJ1-6; D not resolved. The V end lost 2 bases, the J end lost 7 bases, and 12 bases lay between the germline ends. The CDR3 runs to 15 residues. CDR1 is SGHVS and CDR2 is FNYEAQ in the germline V gene. As DNA, the CDR3 is TGTGCCAGCAGCTTATCCGGGCCGGAGAATTCACCCCTCCACTTT. The encoded protein is CASSLSGPENSPLHF.

V gene TRBV5-5 combines with J gene TRBJ2-7; D is ambiguous. This CDR3 contains 13 residues. V gave up 4 bases and J gave up 5 bases, with 13 bases separating them. Germline lookup yields CDR1 SGHKS and CDR2 YYEKEE (reference sequence). As DNA, the CDR3 is TGTGCCAGCAGCGATTTTCAGGTCGACGAGCAGTACTTC. Its translation is CASSDFQVDEQYF.

The chain combines TRBV6-5 with TRBJ1-1; possibly TRBD1 for D (5 bases). This CDR3 spans 13 amino acids. V was shortened by 2 bases and J by 1 base, with 5 bases between the two germline ends. Germline CDR1 reads MNHEY; CDR2 reads SVGAGI. CDR3 DNA: TGTGCCAGCAGTTACGGGGGGAACACTGAAGCTTTCTTT. Translation gives CASSYGGNTEAFF.

The chain joins TRBV12-5 to TRBJ2-1; tentative D call: TRBD2 (6 bases). V was pared by 1 base and J by 7 bases, with 8 bases between. The length of the CDR3 is 13 residues. CDR1 LGHNT and CDR2 FRNRAP come from the germline V gene. CDR3 sequence reads: CASGLGGENEQFF. The DNA for the CDR3 is TGTGCTAGTGGTTTGGGGGGGGAAAATGAGCAGTTCTTC. Supplemented by reference TRBV12-5 and TRBJ2-1, the full variable domain reads DARVTQTPRHKVTEMGQEVTMRCQPILGHNTVFWYRQTMMQGLELLAYFRNRAPLDDSGMPKDRFSAEMPDATLATLKIQPSEPRDSAVYFCASGLGGENEQFFGPGTRLTVL.

The genes are TRBV3-1 (or the pseudogene TRBV3-2) and TRBJ1-2, with D hard to call. Trimming removed 8 bases at V and 5 bases at J, with 12 bases between. The germline V gene encodes CDR1 LGHDT and CDR2 YNNKEL (reference sequence). The CDR3 is 12 amino acids. The DNA for the CDR3 is TGTGCCAGCGGGTCGCTACCTTATGGCTACACCTTC. It is translated as CASGSLPYGYTF.

The chain carries TRBV12-5 and TRBJ2-7; TRBD2 matches at 7 bases. CDR1 is LGHNT, CDR2 FRNRAP, per germline. The CDR3 has 16 residues. The trim removed 1 base at V and 3 bases at J, leaving 9 bases unmatched. The CDR3 region is CASGLDRLAGFYEQYF. The CDR3 bases are TGTGCTAGTGGTTTGGACAGACTAGCAGGATTCTACGAGCAGTACTTC.

This clone was observed a handful of times. The chain recombines TRBV16 with TRBJ1-1; unclear D gene. Germline-derived CDR1 and CDR2 are KGHSY and FQNENV. The CDR3 has 12 residues. V was shortened by 4 bases and J by 8 bases, with 11 bases between the two germline ends. CDR3 loop: CASSPQTGEAFF. The CDR3 DNA is TGTGCCAGCAGCCCCCAGACGGGAGAAGCTTTCTTT.

This sequence joins TRBV10-2 and TRBJ2-2; D is perhaps TRBD1 or TRBD2 (5 bases each). CDR1 and CDR2 from the germline V gene are WSHSY and SAAADI. There are 13 residues in the CDR3. The V end lost 3 bases, the J end lost 4 bases, and 6 bases lay between the germline ends. CDR3: CASSDGGTGELFF. CDR3 coding DNA: TGCGCCAGCAGTGATGGGGGCACCGGGGAGCTGTTTTTT.

This clone showed up just once. The rearrangement joins TRBV15 to TRBJ2-1; possible D gene TRBD1, 5 bases. Germline loops: CDR1 LNHNV, CDR2 YYDKDF (reference sequence). The CDR3 loop spans 15 amino acids. V lost 1 base and J lost 8, with 15 bases in between. The CDR3 nucleotides read TGTGCCACCAGCAGAGGCCGGCAGGGTGTCCATGAGCAGTTCTTC. Translation: CATSRGRQGVHEQFF.

This chain joins TRBV9 and TRBJ1-4; 7 bases fit TRBD1. CDR3 length equals 14 residues. The V gene's germline CDR1 is SGDLS and CDR2 YYNGEE. V lost 2 bases and J lost 5; bases outside the gene matches: 3. CDR3 DNA sequence: TGTGCCAGCAGCGTGGGACAGAGAAATGAAAAACTGTTTTTT. Encoded protein: CASSVGQRNEKLFF.

This clone was found once. This sequence joins TRBV5-4 and TRBJ2-5; D is unresolved. V was shortened by 2 bases and J by 5 bases, with 4 bases between the two germline ends. The CDR3 has 11 amino acids. The germline V gene has CDR1 SGHNT and CDR2 YYREEE (reference sequence). In DNA, the CDR3 is TGTGCCAGCAGCTTTGGGGAGACCCAGTACTTC. Its translation is CASSFGETQYF.

The chain recombines TRBV7-8 with TRBJ1-1; no reliable D call. The germline CDR1 and CDR2 sequences are SGHVS and FQNEAQ. V lost 1 base, J lost 1 base, and 13 bases lay in between. The CDR3 covers 16 residues. The CDR3 DNA follows: TGTGCCAGCAGCTTAGTCCGACCGCTGAGGAACACTGAAGCTTTCTTT. This translates into CASSLVRPLRNTEAFF.

The chain combines TRBV4-1 with TRBJ1-2; 10 positions agree with TRBD1. The CDR3 loop spans 16 amino acids. After removal of 1 base from V and 1 base from J, the junction contained 3 bases not matched to a gene. Per germline, CDR1 MGHRA and CDR2 YSYEKL. CDR3 protein: CASSQGDRGLNYGYTF. The CDR3 DNA follows: TGCGCCAGCAGCCAAGGGGACAGGGGTCTTAACTATGGCTACACCTTC.

The CDR3 region is CASSFGGSTYNEQFF. The CDR3, as DNA: TGTGCCAGCAGCTTCGGCGGGAGTACCTACAATGAGCAGTTCTTC. This chain uses TRBV5-4 with TRBJ2-1; 7 positions match TRBD2. Germline V gene lookup returns CDR1 SGHNT and CDR2 YYREEE (reference sequence). The CDR3 has 15 residues. V gave up 2 bases and J gave up 2 bases; unmatched junction bases: 4.

This chain links TRBV10-3 with TRBJ2-7, with 7 bases lining up with TRBD1. V gave up 4 bases and J gave up 5 bases; unmatched junction bases: 2. Germline loops: CDR1 ENHRY, CDR2 SYGVKD. CDR3 length: 12 amino acids. CDR3 bases: TGTGCCATCAGTGCCGGGACAGACGAGCAGTACTTC. Amino acid sequence: CAISAGTDEQYF.

The rearrangement uses TRBV9 and TRBJ1-2; 7 bases map to TRBD1. The CDR3 has 15 amino acids. The germline gives CDR1 SGDLS, CDR2 YYNGEE. V trimming: 2 bases; J trimming: 4 bases; junction bases outside the gene matches: 8. The CDR3 loop reads CASSVVPGTAYGYTF. CDR3 bases: TGTGCCAGCAGCGTTGTCCCCGGGACAGCCTATGGCTACACCTTC.

The rearrangement uses TRBV7-3 and TRBJ1-5; D uncertain. The germline gives CDR1 SGHTA, CDR2 FQGTGA. This CDR3 contains 13 residues. Trimming shortened V by 1 base and J by 6 bases, and 7 bases separated the two germline ends. The CDR3 DNA sequence: TGTGCCAGCAGCTTAAGTCCAGGTCAGCCCCAGCATTTT. Encoded protein: CASSLSPGQPQHF.

The V gene is TRBV28, the J gene TRBJ1-2; a possible D gene is TRBD1 (6 bases). CDR1 MDHEN and CDR2 SYDVKM come from the germline V gene. Trimming took off 6 bases at V and 7 bases at J, with 21 bases between the two ends. This CDR3 has 15 residues. The CDR3 nucleotides are TGTGCCAGCAGCCGATACGCCCAGGGGCGAAGTGGCTACACCTTC. Its translation is CASSRYAQGRSGYTF.

This clone appeared a single time. The rearrangement uses TRBV9 and TRBJ1-2; perhaps TRBD1 as D (5 bases). Trimming shortened V by 4 bases and J by 8 bases, and 15 bases separated the two germline ends. CDR1 is SGDLS and CDR2 is YYNGEE in the germline V gene. This CDR3 has 13 amino acids. CDR3 sequence (DNA): TGTGCCAGCAGCACACTCGGTGGACACGGCTACACCTTC. This gives the protein CASSTLGGHGYTF.

The chain is built from TRBV5-4 and TRBJ2-7; the D gene could be TRBD1 or TRBD2 (5 bases each). The CDR3 loop spans 14 amino acids. V dropped 4 bases and J dropped 6 bases, with 17 bases sitting between them. Germline values: CDR1 SGHNT, CDR2 YYREEE (reference sequence). This CDR3 reads CASSLPGRASEQYV. The DNA for the CDR3 is TGTGCCAGCAGCCTCCCGGGGCGGGCGTCCGAGCAGTACGTC.

The chain links TRBV11-2 to TRBJ2-3; a weak D match, TRBD2 (6 bases). The germline CDR1 and CDR2 sequences are SGHAT and FQNNGV. V was clipped by 5 bases and J by 0 bases, with 12 bases between them. The CDR3 has 15 residues. The CDR3 region is CASSPGLSSTDTQYF. The CDR3 DNA is TGTGCCAGCAGCCCGGGACTCTCTAGCACAGATACGCAGTATTTT.

This rearrangement joins TRBV7-2 to TRBJ2-2, with 7 bases aligning to TRBD2. Germline V lookup: CDR1 SGHTA, CDR2 FQGNSA. This CDR3 spans 14 amino acids. With 1 base clipped from V and 6 bases from J, the junction kept 2 bases outside the gene matches. CDR3 in DNA: TGTGCCAGCAGCTTAGGGCTAGCGGCCGGGGAGCTGTTTTTT. Encoded protein: CASSLGLAAGELFF.

This clone was counted once. The CDR3 nucleotides read TGTGCCAGCAGCCATGGACTAGCGGGAGCACTCACAGATACGCAGTATTTT. As protein: CASSHGLAGALTDTQYF. The genes are TRBV11-2 and TRBJ2-3; 13 positions match TRBD2. CDR1 is SGHAT, CDR2 FQNNGV, per germline. The trim removed 5 bases at V and 2 bases at J, leaving 7 bases unmatched. This CDR3 is 17 amino acids long.

This clone was seen once. The chain couples TRBV6-6 to TRBJ2-1; D gene unclear. The V and J ends lost 4 bases and 5 bases respectively, with 9 bases between them. CDR3 length: 13 amino acids. From germline, CDR1 is MNHNY and CDR2 SVGAGI (reference sequence). CDR3 nucleotide sequence: TGTGCCAGCAGTTTCTTCGGAGACAATGAGCAGTTCTTC. Translation gives CASSFFGDNEQFF.

J is TRBJ1-1 and V is TRBV30; 7 bases map to TRBD1. V was pared by 0 bases and J by 2 bases, with 6 bases of the junction left unmatched. Germline V gives CDR1 GTSNPN, CDR2 SVGIG (reference sequence). The length of the CDR3 is 15 residues. This CDR3 reads CAWSVGGTANTEAFF. CDR3 DNA: TGTGCCTGGAGTGTCGGCGGGACAGCTAACACTGAAGCTTTCTTT.

This clone was detected once. V and J are TRBV5-8 and TRBJ2-1; D is ambiguous. V was shortened by 1 base and J by 7 bases, with 12 bases between the two germline ends. The CDR3 length is 14 residues. In germline, CDR1 is SGHTS, CDR2 YDEGEE. CDR3 protein: CASSLYMGRNEQFF. The CDR3 nucleotides are TGTGCCAGCAGCTTGTATATGGGAAGAAATGAGCAGTTCTTC.

The chain combines TRBV2 with TRBJ2-1; TRBD2 aligns across 13 bases. The V gene's germline CDR1 is SNHLY and CDR2 FYNNEI. J lost 9 bases, V lost 10 bases, and 9 bases had no gene match. The CDR3 has 14 residues. The CDR3, as DNA: TGTGCCATTCGACTAGCGGGAGGTGGGGGTGAGCAGTTCTTC. Translated, it gives CAIRLAGGGGEQFF. Using reference TRBV2 and TRBJ2-1 for the parts outside the CDR3, the full variable domain is EPEVTQTPSHQVTQMGQEVILRCVPISNHLYFYWYRQILGQKVEFLVSFYNNEISEKSEIFDDQFSVERPDGSNFTLKIRSTKLEDSAMYFCAIRLAGGGGEQFFGPGTRLTVL.

This clone was observed a single time. The sample contains more than one DNA sequence encoding this CDR3. The CDR3 nucleotides read TGTGCCAGTAGTATGGGCGGTAACACTGAAGCTTTCTTT. This encodes CASSMGGNTEAFF. The V call is TRBV19, the J call TRBJ1-1; D not certain. The CDR3 consists of 13 residues. Trimming pared 3 bases from V and 2 bases from J, leaving 7 bases between. The germline gives CDR1 LNHDA, CDR2 SQIVND (reference sequence).

The rearrangement joins TRBV2 to TRBJ2-1; perhaps TRBD2 as D (5 bases). Germline lookup yields CDR1 SNHLY and CDR2 FYNNEI. V shed 8 bases and J shed 10 bases, with 21 bases lying between them. CDR3 length equals 14 residues. CDR3 residues: CASLDSEGGGEQFF. The DNA for the CDR3 is TGTGCCAGCCTTGACTCAGAAGGAGGAGGAGAGCAGTTCTTC.

This clone showed up just once. The rearrangement links TRBV19 to TRBJ2-5; TRBD2 aligns across 12 bases. In germline, CDR1 is LNHDA, CDR2 SQIVND (reference sequence). The ends lost 7 bases at V and 1 base at J; junction bases unmatched: 4. The CDR3 is 15 residues long. The CDR3 region has the DNA TGTGCCAGTACAGCTAGCGGGGGGGCCCAAGAGACCCAGTACTTC. Protein: CASTASGGAQETQYF.